The entry below describes one T cell receptor beta chain. Trimming shortened V by 2 bases and J by 8 bases, and 13 bases separated the two germline ends. This CDR3 comprises 13 residues. In germline, CDR1 is DFQATT, CDR2 SNEGSKA (reference sequence). Next came a second PCR, run for about 6 to 12 cycles, which used a sample-barcoded 5' primer along with a J-beta primer mix. TCRdb ran MiXCR on the 5' RACE reads and lists one entry per CDR3 protein. The table lists approximately 730,000 distinct CDR3 sequences, roughly 45% of them singletons. This specimen belongs to a study of blood T cells in healthy people across ages.

The sequencing input was blood. The receptor comes from a woman aged 55-75 years in good health. The rearrangement uses TRBV20-1 and TRBJ2-4; D is tentatively TRBD1 or TRBD2 (5 bases each). The CDR3 sequence: CSARNSGADIQYF. CDR3 bases: TGCAGTGCTAGAAACTCCGGGGCGGACATTCAGTACTTC.